The rows below give T cell receptor beta chains drawn from one sample of a study of cytomegalovirus exposure and HLA in healthy donors. Generated by immunoSEQ multiplex PCR, the TCRdb table keeps only in-frame clones and is missing some. The top ten clones hold roughly 5.3% of a sample with approximately 100,000 clones, nearly 70% of them seen once. Sequencing was done on a sample of PBMCs. These receptors came from a woman in her seventies in good health and CMV-seropositive. CDR3s leave out the opening cysteine and the closing phenylalanine or tryptophan.

CDR3aa	len	v_gene	j_gene
ASRRRTGIDTEAF	13	TRBV7-2	TRBJ1-1
ASSLGGEETQY	11	TRBV11-2	TRBJ2-5
ASNTQGNQDGNTIY	14	TRBV2	TRBJ1-3
ASSPTTGAQKNYGYT	15	TRBV18	TRBJ1-2
AWRGQGNYGYT	11	TRBV30	TRBJ1-2
ASSQVQNTGELF	12	TRBV4-3	TRBJ2-2
ASSGGENQPQH	11	TRBV6-1	TRBJ1-5
ASWTGLNGYT	10	TRBV6-1	TRBJ1-2
ASSLDLGGSETQY	13	TRBV7-9	TRBJ2-5
ASSSTGVEAF	10	TRBV6-5	TRBJ1-1
AINALGQTLYGYT	13	TRBV10-3	TRBJ1-2
SVGGGGTTEAF	11	TRBV29-1	TRBJ1-1
ASSHGGNTEAF	11	TRBV6-5	TRBJ1-1
AIGGQPYEQY	10	TRBV10-3	TRBJ2-7
ASSYLAGGVQETQY	14	TRBV5-5	TRBJ2-5